This T cell receptor beta chain was recorded in a study of technical replicates of blood from several donors. The data were produced by immunoSEQ multiplex PCR, yet TCRdb's version contains in-frame clones alone and is incomplete. The data hold some 87,000 clones, with 80% to 95% observed a single time. The sample taken for sequencing was T cells isolated from PBMCs. This clonotype originated in a human donor in good health.

CDR3 amino acids: CASSLVGQGAPDTQYF. The CDR3 nucleotides are TGCGCCAGCAGCTTGGTAGGACAGGGGGCTCCAGATACGCAGTATTTT. The rearrangement links TRBV5-1 to TRBJ2-3; 11 bases are shared with TRBD1. V shed 0 bases and J 4 bases; nucleotides not matched to a gene: 4. This CDR3 is 16 amino acids long. The germline V gene encodes CDR1 SGHRS and CDR2 YFSETQ.